This T cell receptor (beta chain) is drawn from a study of T-cell reconstitution after alpha-beta-depleted transplantation in children. Germline CDR1 is SNHLY and CDR2 is FYNNEI. The V end was cut by 7 bases, the J end by 7 bases, with 17 bases between. The CDR3 totals 13 residues. TCRbeta library preparation incorporated unique molecular identifiers. TCRdb re-analysed the PCR reads in MiXCR, keeping a single row per CDR3 protein. The table has about 400,000 distinct CDR3 sequences, about a fifth seen once. The sequence came from a human donor who donated a stem cell graft to a child with acute myeloid leukemia. The rearrangement uses TRBV2 and TRBJ2-7; D may match TRBD1 or TRBD2 (5 bases each). This sample comprised PBMCs from the stem cell graft donor, obtained from the stem cell graft. Here the CDR3 DNA reads TGTGCCAGCACTCTCCCAGGGAGACCGGAGCAGTACTTC. This sequence encodes CASTLPGRPEQYF. Full variable domain (rest looked up from reference TRBV2 and TRBJ2-7): EPEVTQTPSHQVTQMGQEVILRCVPISNHLYFYWYRQILGQKVEFLVSFYNNEISEKSEIFDDQFSVERPDGSNFTLKIRSTKLEDSAMYFCASTLPGRPEQYFGPGTRLTVT.